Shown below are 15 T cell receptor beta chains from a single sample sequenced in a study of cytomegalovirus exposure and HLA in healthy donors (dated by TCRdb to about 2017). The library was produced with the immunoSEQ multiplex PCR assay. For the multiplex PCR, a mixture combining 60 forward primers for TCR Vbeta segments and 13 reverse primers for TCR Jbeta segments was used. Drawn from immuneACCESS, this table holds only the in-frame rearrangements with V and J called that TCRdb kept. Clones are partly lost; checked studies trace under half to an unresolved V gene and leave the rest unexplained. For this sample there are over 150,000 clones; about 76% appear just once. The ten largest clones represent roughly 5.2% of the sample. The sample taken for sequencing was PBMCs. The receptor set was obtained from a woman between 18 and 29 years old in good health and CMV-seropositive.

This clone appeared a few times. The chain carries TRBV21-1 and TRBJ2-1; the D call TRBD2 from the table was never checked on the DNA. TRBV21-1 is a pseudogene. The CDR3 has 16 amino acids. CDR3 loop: CASSSRTPLSYNEQFF. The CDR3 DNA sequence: TGTGCCAGCAGCTCCCGGACTCCCCTCTCCTACAATGAGCAGTTCTTC.

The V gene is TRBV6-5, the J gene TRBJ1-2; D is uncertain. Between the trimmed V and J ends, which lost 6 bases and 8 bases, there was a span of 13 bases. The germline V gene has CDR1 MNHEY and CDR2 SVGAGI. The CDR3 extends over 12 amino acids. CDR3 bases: TGTGCCAGCAGAGAGAATGTTCGGGGCTACACCTTC. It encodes CASRENVRGYTF.

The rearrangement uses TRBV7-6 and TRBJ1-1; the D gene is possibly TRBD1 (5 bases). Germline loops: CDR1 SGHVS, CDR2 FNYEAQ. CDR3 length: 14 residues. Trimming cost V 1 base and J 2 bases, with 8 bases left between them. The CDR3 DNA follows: TGTGCCAGCAGCTTAGAGACAGCAAACACTGAAGCTTTCTTT. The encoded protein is CASSLETANTEAFF.

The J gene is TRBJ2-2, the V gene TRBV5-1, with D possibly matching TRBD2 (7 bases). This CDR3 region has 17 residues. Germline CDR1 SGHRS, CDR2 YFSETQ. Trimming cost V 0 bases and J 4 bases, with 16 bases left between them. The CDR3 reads CASSLGVWGGVTGELFF. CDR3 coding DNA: TGCGCCAGCAGCTTGGGCGTATGGGGGGGCGTCACCGGGGAGCTGTTTTTT.

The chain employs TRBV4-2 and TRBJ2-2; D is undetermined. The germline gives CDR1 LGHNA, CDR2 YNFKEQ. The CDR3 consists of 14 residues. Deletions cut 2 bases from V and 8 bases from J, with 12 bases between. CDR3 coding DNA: TGTGCCAGCAGCCAAAGTGAGGCGTTAGGGGAGCTGTTTTTT. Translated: CASSQSEALGELFF.

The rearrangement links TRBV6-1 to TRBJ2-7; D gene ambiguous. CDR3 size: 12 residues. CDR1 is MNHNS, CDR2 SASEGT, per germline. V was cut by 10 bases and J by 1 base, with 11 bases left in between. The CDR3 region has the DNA TGTGCCACCCGACCGCGGTCCTACGAGCAGTACTTC. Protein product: CATRPRSYEQYF.

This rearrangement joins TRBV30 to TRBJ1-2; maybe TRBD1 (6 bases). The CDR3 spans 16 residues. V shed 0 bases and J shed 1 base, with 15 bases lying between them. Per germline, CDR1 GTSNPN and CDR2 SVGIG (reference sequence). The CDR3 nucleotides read TGTGCCTGGAGTGTTTTACAGGGATTGAGTAACTATGGCTACACCTTC. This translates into CAWSVLQGLSNYGYTF.

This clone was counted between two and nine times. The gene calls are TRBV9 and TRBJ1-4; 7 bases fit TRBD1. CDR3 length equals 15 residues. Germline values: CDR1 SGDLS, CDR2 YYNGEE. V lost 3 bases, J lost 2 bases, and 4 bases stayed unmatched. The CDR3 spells CASSATGSTNEKLFF. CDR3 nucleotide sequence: TGTGCCAGCAGCGCGACAGGGTCGACTAATGAAAAACTGTTTTTT.

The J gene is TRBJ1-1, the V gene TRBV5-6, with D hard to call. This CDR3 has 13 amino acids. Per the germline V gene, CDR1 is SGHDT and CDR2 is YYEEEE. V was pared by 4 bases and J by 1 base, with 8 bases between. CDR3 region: CASSPQKNTEAFF. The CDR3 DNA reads TGTGCCAGCAGCCCCCAGAAGAACACTGAAGCTTTCTTT.

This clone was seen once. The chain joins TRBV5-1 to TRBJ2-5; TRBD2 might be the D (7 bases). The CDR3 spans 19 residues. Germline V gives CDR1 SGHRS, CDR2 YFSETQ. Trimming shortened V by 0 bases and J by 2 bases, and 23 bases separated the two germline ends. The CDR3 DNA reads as TGCGCCAGCAGCTTGGGGCTAGGGGGGGGGACGATTCGGCAAGAGACCCAGTACTTC. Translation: CASSLGLGGGTIRQETQYF. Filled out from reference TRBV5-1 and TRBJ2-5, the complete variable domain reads KAGVTQTPRYLIKTRGQQVTLSCSPISGHRSVSWYQQTPGQGLQFLFEYFSETQRNKGNFPGRFSGRQFSNSRSEMNVSTLELGDSALYLCASSLGLGGGTIRQETQYFGPGTRLLVL.

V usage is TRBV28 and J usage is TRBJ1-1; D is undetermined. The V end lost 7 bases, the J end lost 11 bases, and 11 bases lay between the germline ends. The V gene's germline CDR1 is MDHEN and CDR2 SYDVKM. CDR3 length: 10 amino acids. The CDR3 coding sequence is TGTGCCAGCACTCGAGGGAGGGCTTTCTTT. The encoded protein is CASTRGRAFF.

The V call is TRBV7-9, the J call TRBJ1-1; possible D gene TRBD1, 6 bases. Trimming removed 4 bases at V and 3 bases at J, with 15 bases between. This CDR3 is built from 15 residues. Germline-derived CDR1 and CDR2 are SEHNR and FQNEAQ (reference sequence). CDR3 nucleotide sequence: TGTGCCAGCAGCTCGGCGGCGGGGGCGGACACTGAAGCTTTCTTT. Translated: CASSSAAGADTEAFF.

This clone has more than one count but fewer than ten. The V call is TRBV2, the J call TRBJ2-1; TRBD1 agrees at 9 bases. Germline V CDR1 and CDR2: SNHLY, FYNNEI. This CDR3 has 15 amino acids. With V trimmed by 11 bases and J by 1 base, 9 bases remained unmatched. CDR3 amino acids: CAASSGTGSYNEQFF. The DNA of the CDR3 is TGTGCCGCATCAAGCGGGACAGGGTCCTACAATGAGCAGTTCTTC.

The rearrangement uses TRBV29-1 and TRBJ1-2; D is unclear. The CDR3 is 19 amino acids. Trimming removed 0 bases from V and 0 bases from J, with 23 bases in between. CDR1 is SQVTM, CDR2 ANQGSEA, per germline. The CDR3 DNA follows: TGCAGCGTTGAAGATCGGCAGGCGAGCCGATTTGTAGCTAACTATGGCTACACCTTC. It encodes CSVEDRQASRFVANYGYTF.

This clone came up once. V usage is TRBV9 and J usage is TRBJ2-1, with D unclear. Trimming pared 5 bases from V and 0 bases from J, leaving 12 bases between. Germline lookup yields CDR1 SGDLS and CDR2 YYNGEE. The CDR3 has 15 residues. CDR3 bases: TGTGCCAGCAGTCTCAGTCCTTTCTCCTACAATGAGCAGTTCTTC. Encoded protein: CASSLSPFSYNEQFF.